This T cell receptor (beta chain) emerged from a study of blood T cell repertoires in COVID-19. Original analysis: Reference gene primer amplification gave nucleated cell count estimates. Using immunoSEQ multiplex PCR, the repertoire was profiled, and TCRdb retains in-frame clones only, with some absent. V and J calls and clone size are copied from that table; D and trimming were computed from the DNA. The sample comprises 150,000 to 200,000 clones, approximately 84% of which are singletons, and about 14% rests with the top ten. There are 10 residues in the CDR3. Germline assignment: CDR1 SNHLY and CDR2 FYNNEI. V lost 4 bases, J lost 8 bases, and 5 bases lay in between. This clone was counted once.

The rearrangement links TRBV2 to TRBJ1-2, with unresolved D. The sequence was collected from a man aged 18 to 30 with active or convalescent COVID-19. Material: peripheral blood. CDR3 bases: TGTGCCAGCAGTGTCGGGGGCTACACCTTC. Amino acids: CASSVGGYTF.